The 15 T cell receptor beta chains below all came from one sample that was sequenced in a study of T cell responses to AZD1222 COVID-19 vaccine. Repertoires were generated with immunoSEQ multiplex PCR, while TCRdb's copy carries only in-frame clones and drops some. Of roughly 150,000 clones in the sample, around 91% were seen once. Sequencing used peripheral blood, obtained on day 0 of AZD1222 vaccination. These TCRs come from an adult in good health.

The J gene is TRBJ1-1, the V gene TRBV12-3 or TRBV12-4; D remains ambiguous. This CDR3 has 12 amino acids. With 6 bases removed from V and 10 bases from J, the gap between germline ends came to 15 bases. CDR3 in amino acids: CASSQAHDRAFF. The CDR3 DNA follows: TGTGCCAGCAGCCAAGCTCATGACCGAGCTTTCTTT.

The genes are TRBV2 and TRBJ2-7; D not certain. Germline CDR1 and CDR2: SNHLY and FYNNEI. V lost 9 bases, J lost 0 bases, and 12 bases lay in between. This CDR3 spans 13 amino acids. In DNA, the CDR3 is TGTGCCAGAGGACGCGATAGCTCCTACGAGCAGTACTTC. Its protein is CARGRDSSYEQYF.

The CDR3 is CASSLDGNTDTQYF. CDR3 nucleotide sequence: TGTGCCAGCAGCTTAGATGGGAACACAGATACGCAGTATTTT. The genes are TRBV11-3 and TRBJ2-3; unclear D gene. The CDR3 consists of 14 residues. Deletions cut 0 bases from V and 2 bases from J, with 6 bases between. Germline V gene sequence: CDR1 SGHNT, CDR2 YENEEA.

The V and J genes are TRBV7-3 and TRBJ2-5; D is ambiguous. In germline, CDR1 is SGHTA, CDR2 FQGTGA. V shed 2 bases and J shed 5 bases, with 12 bases lying between them. The CDR3 totals 14 residues. CDR3 loop: CASSLGPLGETQYF. CDR3 DNA: TGTGCCAGCAGCTTAGGCCCGCTGGGGGAGACCCAGTACTTC.

The V gene is TRBV6-6, the J gene TRBJ2-7; D might be TRBD2 (6 bases). This CDR3 has 13 residues. The V and J ends lost 6 bases and 6 bases respectively, with 15 bases between them. In germline, CDR1 is MNHNY, CDR2 SVGAGI (reference sequence). The CDR3 region has the DNA TGTGCCAGCAGCTGGGAGGAACGTGGCGAGCAGTACTTC. Protein sequence: CASSWEERGEQYF.

The CDR3 here is CASSQATAGYGSGAPHYEQYF. CDR3 DNA: TGCGCCAGCAGCCAAGCCACCGCAGGGTATGGGTCAGGTGCCCCTCACTACGAGCAGTACTTC. The chain recombines TRBV4-3 with TRBJ2-7; weak D call: TRBD1 (5 bases). Germline V gene data show CDR1 as LGHNA and CDR2 as YSLEER. V lost 1 base to trimming and J lost 3 bases, with 31 bases between them. The CDR3 is 21 residues long.

The rearrangement joins TRBV19 to TRBJ2-3; perhaps TRBD2 as D (5 bases). The CDR3 loop spans 13 amino acids. The V end lost 6 bases, the J end lost 2 bases, and 9 bases lay between the germline ends. The germline gives CDR1 LNHDA, CDR2 SQIVND (reference sequence). This CDR3 reads CASSLASTDTQYF. Written as DNA, the CDR3 is TGTGCCAGTAGCCTAGCTTCCACAGATACGCAGTATTTT.

Only one count was recorded for this clone. This rearrangement joins TRBV5-4 to TRBJ2-2; TRBD2 agrees at 10 bases. Germline V gene sequence: CDR1 SGHNT, CDR2 YYREEE (reference sequence). With 7 bases clipped from V and 6 bases from J, the junction kept 15 bases outside the gene matches. The CDR3 runs 17 residues. The CDR3 loop reads CASRQRGGRVEAGELFF. The CDR3 DNA reads TGTGCCAGCCGCCAGCGGGGGGGCCGGGTAGAAGCCGGGGAGCTGTTTTTT.

The genes are TRBV12-3 or TRBV12-4 and TRBJ2-1; D is perhaps TRBD2 (7 bases). This CDR3 is 12 amino acids long. V was trimmed by 7 bases and J by 13 bases, leaving 17 bases between them. CDR3 in amino acids: CASTTLRGAQFF. The DNA for the CDR3 is TGTGCCAGCACCACCCTTCGGGGGGCTCAGTTCTTC.

The rearrangement links TRBV7-8 to TRBJ1-2, with D possibly matching TRBD1 (5 bases). In germline, CDR1 is SGHVS, CDR2 FQNEAQ. V was clipped by 4 bases and J by 8 bases, with 20 bases between them. The CDR3 runs 15 residues. The CDR3 sequence: CASSSDRGDEGGYTF. In nucleotides, the CDR3 is TGTGCCAGCAGCTCGGACCGGGGCGACGAGGGCGGCTACACCTTC.

J is TRBJ2-7 and V is TRBV11-3; D tentatively reads TRBD1 or TRBD2 (5 bases each). Germline values: CDR1 SGHNT, CDR2 YENEEA. The CDR3 has 15 amino acids. Deletions cut 5 bases from V and 3 bases from J, with 17 bases between. For the CDR3, the DNA is TGTGCCAGCAGCCTGGGGGTCCAGGGAAACTACGAGCAGTACTTC. Translating gives CASSLGVQGNYEQYF.

Here the CDR3 DNA reads TGTGCCAGCAGCGCGGGACAGGCTCAACAGGGTGAAAAACTGTTTTTT. Translating it yields CASSAGQAQQGEKLFF. The rearrangement links TRBV5-8 to TRBJ1-4, with TRBD1 identical over 8 bases. Trimming cost V 4 bases and J 7 bases; bases outside gene matches: 12. The CDR3 contains 16 residues. Germline V CDR1 and CDR2: SGHTS, YDEGEE. Together with reference TRBV5-8 and TRBJ1-4, the CDR3 gives the full variable domain: EAGVTQSPTHLIKTRGQQATLRCSPISGHTSVYWYQQALGLGLQFLLWYDEGEERNRGNFPPRFSGRQFPNYSSELNVNALELEDSALYLCASSAGQAQQGEKLFFGSGTQLSVL.

The chain uses TRBV5-8 and TRBJ2-5; tentatively, D is TRBD2 (6 bases). V dropped 2 bases and J dropped 1 base, with 12 bases sitting between them. CDR1 and CDR2 from the germline V gene are SGHTS and YDEGEE. This CDR3 contains 15 residues. The CDR3 protein is CASSFSASVQETQYF. The CDR3 DNA reads TGTGCCAGCAGCTTTTCGGCTAGCGTCCAAGAGACCCAGTACTTC.

The V call is TRBV5-1, the J call TRBJ1-1; the match to TRBD1 covers 10 bases. CDR1 and CDR2 from the germline V gene are SGHRS and YFSETQ. This CDR3 is 14 amino acids long. V lost 8 bases to trimming and J lost 0 bases; unmatched junction nucleotides: 4. The CDR3 DNA is TGCGCCAGTACGGGACAGGGGATGAACACTGAAGCTTTCTTT. Translation gives CASTGQGMNTEAFF. The complete variable domain, with remaining parts taken from reference TRBV5-1 and TRBJ1-1, reads KAGVTQTPRYLIKTRGQQVTLSCSPISGHRSVSWYQQTPGQGLQFLFEYFSETQRNKGNFPGRFSGRQFSNSRSEMNVSTLELGDSALYLCASTGQGMNTEAFFGQGTRLTVV.

This clone is deemed medium-sized. The chain joins TRBV25-1 to TRBJ1-1; tentative D call: TRBD1 (6 bases). The CDR3 is 14 amino acids. V was shortened by 5 bases and J by 0 bases, with 10 bases between the two germline ends. Germline V gene data show CDR1 as MGHDK and CDR2 as SYGVNS. The CDR3 sequence: CASSHRAMNTEAFF. CDR3 DNA sequence: TGTGCCAGCAGTCACAGGGCCATGAACACTGAAGCTTTCTTT. The variable domain in full, completed from reference TRBV25-1 and TRBJ1-1, reads EADIYQTPRYLVIGTGKKITLECSQTMGHDKMYWYQQDPGMELHLIHYSYGVNSTEKGDLSSESTVSRIRTEHFPLTLESARPSHTSQYLCASSHRAMNTEAFFGQGTRLTVV.